This T cell receptor beta chain originates from a study of shared clonotypes between healthy human individuals. Study outcomes and limitations: Clonotypes which were not shared had lower generation probabilities than clonotypes that all four donors shared.

Method: immunoSEQ multiplex PCR; TCRdb's copy keeps in-frame clones and lacks some. The sample lists approximately 1,500,000 clones, about 98% occurring once. The CDR3 runs to 10 residues. From germline, CDR1 is MNHNS and CDR2 SASEGT. V was shortened by 8 bases and J by 5 bases, with 4 bases between the two germline ends. About this clone: Antigen unknown.

A CD45RA+ naive subset and a CD45RA-negative memory subset were split from CD4+ cells. This sequence was found in a man aged 25 to 40 in good health. V is TRBV6-1 and J is TRBJ1-5, with no clear D. Sequencing was carried out using naive CD4+ T cells sorted from blood. Noted subset: CD45RA+ positively selected. CDR3 protein: CASGHQPQHF. CDR3 nucleotides: TGTGCCAGCGGGCATCAGCCCCAGCATTTT.